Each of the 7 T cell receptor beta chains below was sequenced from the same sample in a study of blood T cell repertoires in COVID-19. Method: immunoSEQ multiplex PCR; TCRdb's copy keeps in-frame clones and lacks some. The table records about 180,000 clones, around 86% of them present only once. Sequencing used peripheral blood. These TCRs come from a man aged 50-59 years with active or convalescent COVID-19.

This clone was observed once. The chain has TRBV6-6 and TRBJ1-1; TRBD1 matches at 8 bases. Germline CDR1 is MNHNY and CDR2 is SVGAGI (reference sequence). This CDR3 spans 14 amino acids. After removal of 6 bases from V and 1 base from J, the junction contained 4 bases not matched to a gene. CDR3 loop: CASRNGQGNTEAFF. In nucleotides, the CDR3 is TGTGCCAGCAGGAACGGACAGGGGAACACTGAAGCTTTCTTT.

The CDR3 is CASSLVRGLAGGGNIQYF. The CDR3 bases are TGCGCCAGCAGCTTGGTTAGGGGACTAGCGGGAGGAGGGAACATTCAGTACTTC. The chain is built from TRBV5-1 and TRBJ2-4; the match to TRBD2 covers 15 bases. V was clipped by 0 bases and J by 7 bases; unmatched bases: 8. Germline assignment: CDR1 SGHRS and CDR2 YFSETQ. The CDR3 length is 18 residues.

The CDR3 DNA sequence: TGTGCCATCAGTGATTGGAGTTTCAATGAGCAGTTCTTC. Translated, it gives CAISDWSFNEQFF. The chain employs TRBV10-3 and TRBJ2-1; D remains ambiguous. Deletions cut 3 bases from V and 6 bases from J, with 9 bases between. CDR1 is ENHRY and CDR2 is SYGVKD in the germline V gene. The CDR3 runs to 13 residues.

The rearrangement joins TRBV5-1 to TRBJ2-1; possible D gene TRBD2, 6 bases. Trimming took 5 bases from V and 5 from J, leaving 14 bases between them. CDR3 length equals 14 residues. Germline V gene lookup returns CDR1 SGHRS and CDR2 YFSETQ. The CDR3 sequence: CASSLTSPDNEQFF. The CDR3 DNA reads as TGCGCCAGCAGTTTAACTAGCCCTGACAATGAGCAGTTCTTC. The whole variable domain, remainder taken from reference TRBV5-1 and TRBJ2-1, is KAGVTQTPRYLIKTRGQQVTLSCSPISGHRSVSWYQQTPGQGLQFLFEYFSETQRNKGNFPGRFSGRQFSNSRSEMNVSTLELGDSALYLCASSLTSPDNEQFFGPGTRLTVL.

In DNA form, the CDR3 reads TGTGCCAGCAGCTTGACAGGTTCCGGTGGGGAGACCCAGTACTTC. Translation: CASSLTGSGGETQYF. The V and J genes are TRBV7-7 and TRBJ2-5, with a tentative D call TRBD1 (6 bases). CDR3 length equals 15 residues. The germline gives CDR1 SSHAT, CDR2 FNYEAQ (reference sequence). V gave up 3 bases and J gave up 5 bases, with 16 bases separating them.

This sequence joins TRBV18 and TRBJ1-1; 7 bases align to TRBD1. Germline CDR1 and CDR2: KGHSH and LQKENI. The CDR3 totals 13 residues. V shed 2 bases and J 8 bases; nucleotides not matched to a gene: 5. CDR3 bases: TGTGCCAGCTCACCAGGACAGGAGTGGGAAGCTTTCTTT. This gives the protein CASSPGQEWEAFF.

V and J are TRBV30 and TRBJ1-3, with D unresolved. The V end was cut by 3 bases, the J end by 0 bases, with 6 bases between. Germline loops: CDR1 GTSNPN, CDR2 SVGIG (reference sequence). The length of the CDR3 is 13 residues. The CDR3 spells CAWSGDSGNTIYF. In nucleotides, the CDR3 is TGTGCCTGGAGCGGGGACTCTGGAAACACCATATATTTT.